The clone carrying this T cell receptor (beta chain) was picked up one time. Its antigen remains unknown. Trimming removed 4 bases at V and 12 bases at J, with 17 bases between. CDR1 is SGHNT and CDR2 is YYREEE in the germline V gene (reference sequence). CDR3 length: 13 residues. This entry is derived from a study of Ad26.COV2.S vaccination and SARS-CoV-2 variants. Across the study: Ad26.COV2.S was injected intramuscularly once or twice, 56 days apart. Study results and caveats: There was reportedly substantial breadth in spike-specific CD8+ and CD4+ T cell responses after vaccination. Comparable non-spike TCR breadth was observed in vaccine and placebo recipients. Overall T cell responses may have been underestimated by the analyses of TCR breadth and depth.

The treatment was: 19 received Ad26.COV2.S at low or high dose, single or two shots; roughly five received placebo; per-sample allocation not given. Repertoires come from day 63 after the first vaccine or placebo injection. TCRdb keeps only in-frame clones here, not all; method: immunoSEQ multiplex PCR. The table includes around 250,000 clones, around 85% detected once. The sequence was collected from a person between 18 and 59 years old who received the Ad26.COV2.S COVID-19 vaccine or a placebo. V is TRBV5-4 and J is TRBJ2-1; TRBD1 is a possible D gene (5 bases). Source: peripheral blood, taken in a trial of Ad26.COV2.S vaccine versus placebo. The CDR3 region has the DNA TGTGCCAGCAGCGTCGACAGAGCCTCGATGCAGTTCTTC. Its protein is CASSVDRASMQFF.